The clone carrying this T cell receptor beta chain was observed a handful of times. This sample was included in a study of blood T cells in healthy people across ages. Primed by a sample-barcoded 5' primer and a J-beta primer mix, a second PCR proceeded for 7 to 11 cycles. Via MiXCR, TCRdb re-called the 5' RACE reads, giving one row per CDR3 protein. The sample lists around 1,900,000 distinct CDR3 sequences; approximately 40% were seen once. The CDR3 extends over 15 amino acids. Between the trimmed V and J ends, which lost 5 bases and 2 bases, there was a span of 14 bases. Germline lookup yields CDR1 SGHVS and CDR2 FQNEAQ.

The source is a human donor in good health. V and J are TRBV7-8 and TRBJ2-3; possible D gene TRBD1, 5 bases. Input material: blood. The CDR3 spells CASSPRDSYTDTQYF. CDR3 nucleotide sequence: TGTGCCAGCAGCCCCCGAGACAGCTACACAGATACGCAGTATTTT.